The source of this T cell receptor beta chain is a study of beta chain features in type 1 diabetes. The study's findings and limits: Fewer insertions but more deletions were seen at VDJ junctions in type 1 diabetes patients. The study found that naive, central memory and Treg TCRB repertoires appeared more similar in patients than in healthy donors.

Expressed TCRB transcripts were sequenced, since all the RNA that had been isolated was reverse transcribed. Assay: immunoSEQ multiplex PCR; the TCRdb copy retains only in-frame clones and omits some. This sample yields a few hundred thousand clones, of which roughly an eighth are seen a single time; roughly 0.015% belongs to the top ten. This clone was counted only a few times. Its antigen is not identified. Each sorted population was over 98% pure. The sample consisted of naive CD4+ T cells from blood. The sequence derives from a man aged 18 to 29 in good health.

The CDR3 bases are TGTGCCAGCAGCCCCGGGACTAGCTTTCGCGGAAGCACAGATACGCAGTATTTT. Amino acid sequence: CASSPGTSFRGSTDTQYF. The chain couples TRBV4-2 to TRBJ2-3; TRBD2 agrees at 9 bases. The J segment lost 0 bases and the V segment lost 4 bases, leaving 11 bases of the junction unmatched. The length of the CDR3 is 18 residues. Germline values: CDR1 LGHNA, CDR2 YNFKEQ.